This TCR beta chain stems from a study of T cell responses to AZD1222 COVID-19 vaccine. Notes on the study in general: Spike regions recognized by vaccine-associated CD4 TCRs spanned the protein, led by 160-218 and 743-854. It was only a handful of AZD1222 recipients who were seropositive at baseline. There were mostly white British donors and more females than males, and clonal diversity was possibly underestimated.

Trimming pared 0 bases from V and 9 bases from J, leaving 15 bases between. CDR1 is GTSNPN and CDR2 is SVGIG in the germline V gene (reference sequence). The CDR3 has 14 residues. The count of this clone is one. The antigen remains undetermined. TCRdb keeps only in-frame clones here, not all; method: immunoSEQ multiplex PCR. Here the sample spans around 110,000 clones, roughly 92% being singletons. The chain joins TRBV30 to TRBJ2-1; D perhaps matches TRBD1 (5 bases). Specimen: peripheral blood, collected 28 days after the second AZD1222 dose. The TCR comes from an adult who received the AZD1222 COVID-19 vaccine. The CDR3 bases are TGTGCCTGGAGTGTACTGGTAGGGGCTGTTGAGCAGTTCTTC. It yields the protein CAWSVLVGAVEQFF.